Following are 25 T cell receptor beta chains from one sample sequenced in a study of shared clonotypes between healthy human individuals. Sequencing used immunoSEQ multiplex PCR; TCRdb keeps in-frame clones, though not all of them. The profile shows some 2,100,000 clones, roughly 91% of them singletons. Naive CD8 cells comprised CD45RO-negative, CCR7-positively selected cells, excluding terminally differentiated effector memory CD45RA+ cells. The material sequenced was naive CD8+ T cells from PBMCs. These receptors were taken from a man aged 18 to 35 in good health. Some clones in this sample may be carry-over from other donors' samples.

The V and J genes are TRBV29-1 and TRBJ2-2, with D maybe TRBD2 (6 bases). The CDR3 spans 14 residues. Germline CDR1 and CDR2: SQVTM and ANQGSEA. The germline V and J ends were trimmed by 4 bases and 4 bases, with 13 bases remaining between them. The CDR3 loop reads CSVAHGRGTGELFF. In DNA form, the CDR3 reads TGCAGCGTTGCCCACGGGAGAGGCACCGGGGAGCTGTTTTTT.

This chain joins TRBV9 and TRBJ2-2, with unresolved D. This CDR3 is 14 amino acids long. The germline V gene has CDR1 SGDLS and CDR2 YYNGEE. Trimming removed 4 bases at V and 5 bases at J, with 12 bases between. The CDR3 sequence is CASSPPAGTGELFF. The CDR3 DNA is TGTGCCAGCAGCCCCCCTGCCGGTACCGGGGAGCTGTTTTTT. The full variable domain, rest sourced from reference TRBV9 and TRBJ2-2, is DSGVTQTPKHLITATGQRVTLRCSPRSGDLSVYWYQQSLDQGLQFLIQYYNGEERAKGNILERFSAQQFPDLHSELNLSSLELGDSALYFCASSPPAGTGELFFGEGSRLTVL.

A single count supports this clone. The chain employs TRBV6-1 and TRBJ2-5; D is unresolved. CDR3 length: 14 residues. Germline CDR1 MNHNS, CDR2 SASEGT. Trimming took off 3 bases at V and 4 bases at J, with 12 bases between the two ends. The CDR3 DNA reads as TGTGCCAGCAGTGATAACTTAGTGGGAGAGACCCAGTACTTC. It is translated as CASSDNLVGETQYF.

Turning to this clone: The sample contains more than one DNA sequence encoding this CDR3. The chain uses TRBV9 and TRBJ2-2; D remains unclear. Trimming cost V 0 bases and J 6 bases, with 6 bases left between them. CDR1 is SGDLS, CDR2 YYNGEE, per germline. This CDR3 has 13 amino acids. CDR3 DNA: TGTGCCAGCAGCGTAGGTAGGGCCGGGGAGCTGTTTTTT. As protein: CASSVGRAGELFF.

As to this clone: In the same sample, other DNA sequences code for this CDR3. The gene calls are TRBV27 and TRBJ2-7; 7 nucleotides match TRBD2. Germline V gene data show CDR1 as MNHEY and CDR2 as SMNVEV (reference sequence). This CDR3 region has 13 residues. Losses at the gene ends were 4 bases for V and 2 bases for J; bases not matched to a gene: 2. CDR3 sequence: CASSSSGAYEQYF. Written as DNA, the CDR3 is TGTGCCAGCAGTTCCAGCGGGGCCTACGAGCAGTACTTC.

The chain couples TRBV27 to TRBJ2-6; D unresolved. Germline CDR1 MNHEY, CDR2 SMNVEV (reference sequence). The CDR3 totals 14 residues. Trimming shortened V by 5 bases and J by 2 bases, and 7 bases separated the two germline ends. CDR3 protein: CASSAMTGANVLTF. In nucleotides, the CDR3 is TGTGCCAGCAGTGCCATGACTGGGGCCAACGTCCTGACTTTC.

The rearrangement uses TRBV2 and TRBJ1-2; weak D call: TRBD1 (5 bases). This CDR3 has 16 residues. Trimming left V 6 bases short and J 5 bases short, with 22 bases between. The V gene's germline CDR1 is SNHLY and CDR2 FYNNEI. The CDR3 sequence: CASRGRLGTREYGYTF. Here the CDR3 DNA reads TGTGCCAGCAGGGGACGATTGGGGACCCGGGAATATGGCTACACCTTC.

The rearrangement uses TRBV7-9 and TRBJ1-2; TRBD1 aligns across 9 bases. This CDR3 has 14 residues. The germline gives CDR1 SEHNR, CDR2 FQNEAQ (reference sequence). The V segment lost 2 bases and the J segment 8 bases; nucleotides outside the gene matches: 6. CDR3 in DNA: TGTGCCAGCAGCTTAATCACAGGGGGCGCGGGCTACACCTTC. It encodes CASSLITGGAGYTF. Drawing the rest from reference TRBV7-9 and TRBJ1-2, the complete variable domain is DTGVSQNPRHKITKRGQNVTFRCDPISEHNRLYWYRQTLGQGPEFLTYFQNEAQLEKSRLLSDRFSAERPKGSFSTLEIQRTEQGDSAMYLCASSLITGGAGYTFGSGTRLTVV.

This sequence joins TRBV5-1 and TRBJ2-7; tentatively, D is TRBD2 (5 bases). Germline V gene data show CDR1 as SGHRS and CDR2 as YFSETQ. V lost 4 bases and J lost 5, with 10 bases in between. This CDR3 region has 12 residues. CDR3 DNA sequence: TGCGCCAGCAGCGAGGGTAGGCACGAGCAGTACTTC. Translated: CASSEGRHEQYF.

The chain combines TRBV9 with TRBJ2-7; D unclear. Germline V gives CDR1 SGDLS, CDR2 YYNGEE. CDR3 length: 14 residues. The V gene lost 4 bases and the J gene lost 4 bases, with 15 bases spanning the gap. The CDR3 region has the DNA TGTGCCAGCAGCCTCAAGGTGGGCCCGTACGAGCAGTACTTC. Its protein is CASSLKVGPYEQYF.

The genes are TRBV28 and TRBJ2-7; the match to TRBD2 covers 8 bases. The V segment lost 1 base and the J segment 4 bases; nucleotides outside the gene matches: 12. The CDR3 consists of 17 residues. Germline CDR1 reads MDHEN; CDR2 reads SYDVKM. The CDR3 here is CASSLLGRVRGGYEQYF. The CDR3 region has the DNA TGTGCCAGCAGTTTATTAGGGCGGGTTCGCGGGGGGTACGAGCAGTACTTC.

The rearrangement links TRBV5-6 to TRBJ2-7; 7 bases match TRBD2. The CDR3 consists of 11 residues. CDR1 and CDR2 from the germline V gene are SGHDT and YYEEEE. V dropped 3 bases and J dropped 7; count of bases not matched to a gene: 1. CDR3 loop: CASSSSGEQYF. The CDR3 DNA is TGTGCCAGCAGCTCTAGCGGAGAGCAGTACTTC.

The rearrangement links TRBV9 to TRBJ1-6; a possible D gene is TRBD1 (6 bases). The V end lost 4 bases, the J end lost 3 bases, and 14 bases lay between the germline ends. Germline CDR1 and CDR2: SGDLS and YYNGEE. CDR3 length: 16 residues. Written as DNA, the CDR3 is TGTGCCAGCAGCTCAAACAGGGACTACTATAATTCACCCCTCCACTTT. This translates into CASSSNRDYYNSPLHF.

This chain connects TRBV15 to TRBJ2-3; D might be TRBD2 (7 bases). There are 16 residues in the CDR3. Germline V gene data show CDR1 as LNHNV and CDR2 as YYDKDF (reference sequence). Trimming stripped 8 bases from V and 1 base from J, with 19 bases between. For the CDR3, the DNA is TGTGCCACCCACCTCGCGGGGGCAGAGGGCACAGATACGCAGTATTTT. This translates into CATHLAGAEGTDTQYF.

A remark on this clone: Different DNA sequences within this sample yield the same CDR3. The chain's CDR3 is CASSTNQPQHF. The CDR3 bases are TGTGCCAGCAGTACGAATCAGCCCCAGCATTTT. The gene calls are TRBV6-5 and TRBJ1-5; no clear D. The germline V gene has CDR1 MNHEY and CDR2 SVGAGI. Trimming took off 5 bases at V and 4 bases at J, with 3 bases between the two ends. The CDR3 extends over 11 amino acids.

The chain uses TRBV5-8 and TRBJ1-2; no definite D call. Trimming pared 2 bases from V and 2 bases from J, leaving 7 bases between. The germline gives CDR1 SGHTS, CDR2 YDEGEE. The length of the CDR3 is 13 residues. The CDR3 nucleotides read TGTGCCAGCAGCTTAAGGGCAAACTATGGCTACACCTTC. Residues: CASSLRANYGYTF.

The genes are TRBV9 and TRBJ2-1; 8 bases line up with TRBD2. The CDR3 spans 15 residues. V shed 2 bases, J shed 5 bases, and the junction held 6 bases outside the gene matches. Germline CDR1 and CDR2: SGDLS and YYNGEE. CDR3 sequence: CASSVGGRLDNEQFF. CDR3 DNA sequence: TGTGCCAGCAGCGTGGGCGGGAGGTTAGACAATGAGCAGTTCTTC.

To note about this clone: At the DNA level, this CDR3 is encoded by other sequences in the same sample as well. The chain has TRBV5-4 and TRBJ2-2, with no clear D. The germline gives CDR1 SGHNT, CDR2 YYREEE (reference sequence). V lost 4 bases and J lost 4, with 5 bases in between. The CDR3 has 12 residues. CDR3 sequence: CASSPPTGELFF. The DNA of the CDR3 is TGTGCCAGCAGCCCCCCCACCGGGGAGCTGTTTTTT.

This clone appeared a single time. The rearrangement uses TRBV9 and TRBJ2-1, with 15 bases aligning to TRBD2. This CDR3 is 17 amino acids long. Trimming took 4 bases from V and 4 from J; bases not matched to a gene: 6. The germline V gene has CDR1 SGDLS and CDR2 YYNGEE. The CDR3 spells CASSPFGLAGGYNEQFF. CDR3 DNA sequence: TGTGCCAGCAGCCCGTTCGGACTAGCGGGAGGGTACAATGAGCAGTTCTTC. The full variable domain, completed using reference TRBV9 and TRBJ2-1, is DSGVTQTPKHLITATGQRVTLRCSPRSGDLSVYWYQQSLDQGLQFLIQYYNGEERAKGNILERFSAQQFPDLHSELNLSSLELGDSALYFCASSPFGLAGGYNEQFFGPGTRLTVL.

The chain is built from TRBV13 and TRBJ1-4; D may be TRBD1 (5 bases). The length of the CDR3 is 12 residues. Germline CDR1 and CDR2: PRHDT and FYEKMQ (reference sequence). Trimming took off 0 bases at V and 9 bases at J, with 5 bases between the two ends. DNA for the CDR3: TGTGCCAGCAGCTTAGGGGGGCAAAAACTGTTTTTT. This codes for CASSLGGQKLFF.

The chain couples TRBV6-1 to TRBJ2-2; D is unresolved. This CDR3 is 13 amino acids long. Per germline, CDR1 MNHNS and CDR2 SASEGT. V was clipped by 1 base and J by 4 bases, with 4 bases between them. The CDR3 loop is CASSEDRTGELFF. The CDR3 DNA sequence: TGTGCCAGCAGTGAAGACCGCACCGGGGAGCTGTTTTTT.

The V gene is TRBV29-1, the J gene TRBJ1-2; TRBD1 aligns across 7 bases. The J segment lost 8 bases and the V segment lost 4 bases, leaving 10 bases of the junction unmatched. The CDR3 spans 13 residues. The V gene's germline CDR1 is SQVTM and CDR2 ANQGSEA. CDR3 sequence reads: CSVGPTGSWGYTF. Written as DNA, the CDR3 is TGCAGCGTTGGACCGACAGGGTCGTGGGGCTACACCTTC.

The J gene is TRBJ1-5, the V gene TRBV2, with 8 bases identical to TRBD1. V shed 3 bases, J shed 2 bases, and the junction held 9 bases outside the gene matches. The length of the CDR3 is 17 residues. The V gene's germline CDR1 is SNHLY and CDR2 FYNNEI. For the CDR3, the DNA is TGTGCCAGCAGTGAGACCTTCTCGGGACAGGGCAATCAGCCCCAGCATTTT. This sequence encodes CASSETFSGQGNQPQHF.

In this sample, this clone turned up a few times. The gene calls are TRBV29-1 and TRBJ2-2; D might be TRBD1 (5 bases). The CDR3 totals 14 residues. Germline loops: CDR1 SQVTM, CDR2 ANQGSEA. Trimming cost V 3 bases and J 5 bases, with 13 bases left between them. CDR3 DNA: TGCAGCGTTGAGGACACCTCGGAGACCGGGGAGCTGTTTTTT. Translating gives CSVEDTSETGELFF.

The chain couples TRBV19 to TRBJ2-1, with D uncertain. Trimming took 5 bases from V and 0 from J, leaving 11 bases between them. The CDR3 runs 15 residues. Germline-derived CDR1 and CDR2 are LNHDA and SQIVND (reference sequence). The CDR3 protein is CASSPDASSYNEQFF. Written as DNA, the CDR3 is TGTGCCAGTAGTCCCGACGCGAGCTCCTACAATGAGCAGTTCTTC. The full variable domain, in which reference TRBV19 and TRBJ2-1 provide the parts outside the CDR3, is DGGITQSPKYLFRKEGQNVTLSCEQNLNHDAMYWYRQDPGQGLRLIYYSQIVNDFQKGDIAEGYSVSREKKESFPLTVTSAQKNPTAFYLCASSPDASSYNEQFFGPGTRLTVL.